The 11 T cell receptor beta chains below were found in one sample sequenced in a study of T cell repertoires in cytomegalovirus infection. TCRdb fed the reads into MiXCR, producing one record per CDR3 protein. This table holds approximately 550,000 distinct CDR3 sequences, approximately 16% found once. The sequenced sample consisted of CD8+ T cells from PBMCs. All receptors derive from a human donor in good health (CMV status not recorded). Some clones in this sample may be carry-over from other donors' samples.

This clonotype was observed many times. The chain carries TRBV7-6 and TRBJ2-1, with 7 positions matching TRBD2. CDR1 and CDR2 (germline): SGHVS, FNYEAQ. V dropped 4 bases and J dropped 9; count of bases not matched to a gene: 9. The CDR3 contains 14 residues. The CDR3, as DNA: TGTGCCAGCAGCTCCCTTGGCGGGAGCACTGAGCAGTTCTTC. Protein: CASSSLGGSTEQFF.

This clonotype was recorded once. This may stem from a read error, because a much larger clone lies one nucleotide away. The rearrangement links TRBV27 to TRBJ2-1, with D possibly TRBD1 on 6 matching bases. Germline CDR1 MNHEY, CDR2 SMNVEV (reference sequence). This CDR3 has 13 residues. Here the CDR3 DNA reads TGTGCCAGCAACTTACAGGGTAACAATGATCAGTTCTTC. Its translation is CASNLQGNNDQFF.

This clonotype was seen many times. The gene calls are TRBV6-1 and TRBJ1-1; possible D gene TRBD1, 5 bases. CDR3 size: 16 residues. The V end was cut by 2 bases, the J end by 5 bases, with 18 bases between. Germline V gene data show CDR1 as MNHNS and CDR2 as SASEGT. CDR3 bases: TGTGCCAGCAGTGAAAAGTTCCCTCCCTGGGGGACTGAAGCTTTCTTT. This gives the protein CASSEKFPPWGTEAFF.

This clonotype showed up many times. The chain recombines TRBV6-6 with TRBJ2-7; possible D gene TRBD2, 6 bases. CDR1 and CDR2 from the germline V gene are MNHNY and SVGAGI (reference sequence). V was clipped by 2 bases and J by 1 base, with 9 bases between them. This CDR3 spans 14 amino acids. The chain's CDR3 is CASSYGGFSYEQYF. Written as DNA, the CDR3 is TGTGCCAGCAGTTACGGAGGGTTTTCCTACGAGCAGTACTTC.

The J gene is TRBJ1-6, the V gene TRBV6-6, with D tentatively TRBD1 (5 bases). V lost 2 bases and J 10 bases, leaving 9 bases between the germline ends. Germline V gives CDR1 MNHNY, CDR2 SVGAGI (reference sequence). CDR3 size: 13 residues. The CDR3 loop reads CASSYRGESPLHF. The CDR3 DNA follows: TGTGCCAGCAGTTACAGGGGCGAGTCACCCCTCCACTTT.

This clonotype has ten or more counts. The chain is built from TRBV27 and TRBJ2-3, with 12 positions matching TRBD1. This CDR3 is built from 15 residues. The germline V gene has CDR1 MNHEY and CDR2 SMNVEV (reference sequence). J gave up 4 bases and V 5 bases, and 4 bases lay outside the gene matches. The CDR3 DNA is TGTGCCAGCAGTCTCCGGGACAGGGGGCCAGATACGCAGTATTTT. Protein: CASSLRDRGPDTQYF.

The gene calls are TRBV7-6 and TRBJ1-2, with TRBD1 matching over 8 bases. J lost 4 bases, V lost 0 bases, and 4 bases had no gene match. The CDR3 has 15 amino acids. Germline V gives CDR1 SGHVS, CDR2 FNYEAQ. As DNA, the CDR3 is TGTGCCAGCAGCTTAGCGGCAGGGGGCTTCTATGGCTACACCTTC. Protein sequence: CASSLAAGGFYGYTF.

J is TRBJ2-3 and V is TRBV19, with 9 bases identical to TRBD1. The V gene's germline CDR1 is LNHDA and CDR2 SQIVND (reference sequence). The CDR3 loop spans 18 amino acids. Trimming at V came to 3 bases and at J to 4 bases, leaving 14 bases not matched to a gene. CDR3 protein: CASSIFGTGSIDADTQYF. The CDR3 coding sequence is TGTGCCAGTAGTATCTTTGGGACAGGGTCAATCGATGCAGATACGCAGTATTTT.

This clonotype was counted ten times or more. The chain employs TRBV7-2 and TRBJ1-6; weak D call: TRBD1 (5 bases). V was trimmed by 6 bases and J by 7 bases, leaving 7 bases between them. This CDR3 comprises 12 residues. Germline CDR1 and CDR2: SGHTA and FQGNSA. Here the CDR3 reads CASSWGNSPLHF. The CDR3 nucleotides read TGTGCCAGCAGTTGGGGGAATTCACCCCTCCACTTT. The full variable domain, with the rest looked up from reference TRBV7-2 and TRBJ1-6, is GAGVSQSPSNKVTEKGKDVELRCDPISGHTALYWYRQSLGQGLEFLIYFQGNSAPDKSGLPSDRFSAERTGGSVSTLTIQRTQQEDSAVYLCASSWGNSPLHFGNGTRLTVT.

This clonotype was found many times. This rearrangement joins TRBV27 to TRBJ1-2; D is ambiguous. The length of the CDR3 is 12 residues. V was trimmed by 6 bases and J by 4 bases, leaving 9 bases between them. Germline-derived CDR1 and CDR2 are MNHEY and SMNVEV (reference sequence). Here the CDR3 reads CASRGLSYGYTF. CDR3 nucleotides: TGTGCCAGCAGGGGTCTTTCCTATGGCTACACCTTC.

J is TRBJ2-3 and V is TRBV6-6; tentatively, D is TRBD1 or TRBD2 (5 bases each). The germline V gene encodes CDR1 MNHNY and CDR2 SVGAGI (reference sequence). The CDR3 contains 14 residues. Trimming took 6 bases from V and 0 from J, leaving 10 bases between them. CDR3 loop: CASRPWDSTDTQYF. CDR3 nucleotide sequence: TGTGCCAGCAGACCCTGGGACAGCACAGATACGCAGTATTTT.